The rows below give T cell receptor beta chains drawn from one sample of a study of cytomegalovirus exposure and HLA in healthy donors. Assay: immunoSEQ multiplex PCR; the TCRdb copy retains only in-frame clones and omits some. The table includes around 99,000 clones, under 90% detected once. Sequencing was carried out using PBMCs. These receptors were collected from a woman in her twenties or thirties in good health and CMV-seronegative. CDR3s include the opening cysteine and the closing phenylalanine or tryptophan. Fields, in order: CDR3 length, V gene, CDR3 protein.

>15|TRBV10-1
CASSIGQGVGGELFF
>13|TRBV7-2
CASSLVLFSEAFF
>15|TRBV19
CASSPRTGITDTQYF
>13|TRBV5-1
CASSWTSGETQYF
>14|TRBV28
CASSSDVPGEEAFF
>19|TRBV13
CASSPSPDMGQGSYNEQFF
>16|TRBV2
CASSYLQGLSYNEQFF
>16|TRBV7-9
CSSSQVSGRATGELFF
>15|TRBV27
CATQFSPAGGYEQYF
>17|TRBV5-4
CASSSPPSGIGTDTQYF
>14|TRBV7-8
CARTGTSKYNEQFF
>14|TRBV30
CAWRVKRLYNEQFF
>17|TRBV7-6
CASSPRQGARSNQPQHF
>15|TRBV18
CASSPGQTGANVLTF
>14|TRBV5-1
CASSTEGQGYGYTF
>13|TRBV18
CASFGGQQETQYF
>16|TRBV27
CASSYGLAGLTGELFF
>15|TRBV6-1
CAIGTDRLGSYEQYF